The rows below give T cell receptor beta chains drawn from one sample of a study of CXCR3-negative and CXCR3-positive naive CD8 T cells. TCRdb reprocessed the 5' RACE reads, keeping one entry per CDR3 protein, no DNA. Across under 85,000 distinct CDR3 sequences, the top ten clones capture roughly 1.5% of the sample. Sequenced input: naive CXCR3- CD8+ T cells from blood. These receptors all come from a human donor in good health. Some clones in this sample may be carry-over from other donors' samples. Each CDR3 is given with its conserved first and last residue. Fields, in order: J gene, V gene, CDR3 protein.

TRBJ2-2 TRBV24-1 CATSDTGGTRRMYTGELFF
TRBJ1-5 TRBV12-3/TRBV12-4 CASSWDGNQPQHF
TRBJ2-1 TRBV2 CASSEYRASSSYNEQFF
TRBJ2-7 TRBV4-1 CASSQGPEEDRAYEQYF
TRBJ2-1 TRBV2 CASSDSSGSYNEQFF
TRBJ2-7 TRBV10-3 CAISRQGTGEYEQYF
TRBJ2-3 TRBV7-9 CASSQTFLAGGSLADTQYF
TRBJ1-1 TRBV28 CASSSGQENTEAFF
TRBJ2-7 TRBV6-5 CASSPLPSGDSYEQYF
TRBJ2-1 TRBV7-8 CASSPTSGGYYNEQFF
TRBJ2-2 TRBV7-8 CASSLGGTPNTGELFF
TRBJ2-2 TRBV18 CASTPPYDRGGELFF
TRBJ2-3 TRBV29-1 CSHMISGGTTDTQYF
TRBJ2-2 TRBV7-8 CASSLGGGLFTGELFF
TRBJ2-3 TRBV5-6 CASSLATGPTDTQYF
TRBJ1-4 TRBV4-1 CASSQEDRDNEKLFF
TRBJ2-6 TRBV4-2 CASSQDGGAGANVLTF
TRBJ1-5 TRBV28 CASRWPGQGSVGNQPQHF
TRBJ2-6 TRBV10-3 CAISEEHSGANVLTF
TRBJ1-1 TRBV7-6 CASSPHFGGGTEAFF
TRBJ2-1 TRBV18 CASSPPFSGVVHEQFF
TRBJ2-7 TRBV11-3 CASSPSGTGVLLVYEQYF
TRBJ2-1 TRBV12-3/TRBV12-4 CASSLGTGSSYNEQFF
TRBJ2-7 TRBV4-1 CASSPGQGAYEQYF
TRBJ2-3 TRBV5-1 CASSLAIAGGSTDTQYF
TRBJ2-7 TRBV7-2 CASSLDSGNEQYF
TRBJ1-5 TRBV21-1 CASPSRQLNQPQHF
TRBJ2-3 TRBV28 CASSFLFPGTQYF
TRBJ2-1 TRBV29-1 CSVSGTRVNEQFF
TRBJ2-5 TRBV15 CATSREGEGETQYF